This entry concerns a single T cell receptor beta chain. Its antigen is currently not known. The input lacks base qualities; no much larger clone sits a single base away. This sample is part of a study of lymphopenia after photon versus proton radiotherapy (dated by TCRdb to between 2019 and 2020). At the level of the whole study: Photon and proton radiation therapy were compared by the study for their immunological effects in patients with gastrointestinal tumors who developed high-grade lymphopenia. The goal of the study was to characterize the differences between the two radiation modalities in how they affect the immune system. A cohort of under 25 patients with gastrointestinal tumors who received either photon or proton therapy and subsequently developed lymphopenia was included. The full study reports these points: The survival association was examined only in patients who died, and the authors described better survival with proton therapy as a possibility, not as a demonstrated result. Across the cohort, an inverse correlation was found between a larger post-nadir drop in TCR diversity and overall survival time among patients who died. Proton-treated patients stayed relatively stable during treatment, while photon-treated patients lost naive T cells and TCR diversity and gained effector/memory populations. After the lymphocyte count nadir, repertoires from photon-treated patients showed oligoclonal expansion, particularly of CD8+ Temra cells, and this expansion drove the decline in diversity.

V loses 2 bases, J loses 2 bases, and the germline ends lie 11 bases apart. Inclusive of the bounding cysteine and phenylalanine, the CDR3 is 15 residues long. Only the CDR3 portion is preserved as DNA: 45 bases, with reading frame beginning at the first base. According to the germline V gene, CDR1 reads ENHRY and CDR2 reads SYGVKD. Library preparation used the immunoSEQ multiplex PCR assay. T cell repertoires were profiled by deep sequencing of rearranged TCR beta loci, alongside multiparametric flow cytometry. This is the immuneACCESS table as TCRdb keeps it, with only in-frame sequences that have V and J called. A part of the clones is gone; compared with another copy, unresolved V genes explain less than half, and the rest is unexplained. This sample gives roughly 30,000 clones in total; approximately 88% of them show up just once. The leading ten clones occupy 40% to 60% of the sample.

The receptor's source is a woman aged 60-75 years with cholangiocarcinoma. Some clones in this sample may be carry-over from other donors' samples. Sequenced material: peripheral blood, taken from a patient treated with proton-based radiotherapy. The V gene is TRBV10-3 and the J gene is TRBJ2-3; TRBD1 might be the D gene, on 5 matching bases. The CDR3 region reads CAISERGDLTDTQYF. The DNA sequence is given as TGTGCCATCAGTGAGAGGGGCGATCTCACAGATACGCAGTATTTT.